This is a list of T cell receptor beta chains from one sample in a study of blood T cell repertoires in COVID-19. Only in-frame clones appear in the TCRdb table, and some are missing; sequencing was by immunoSEQ multiplex PCR. The sample lists hundreds of thousands of clones; approximately 85% were seen once. The sequenced sample consisted of peripheral blood. The receptor set was obtained from a human donor in a cohort sampled during active COVID-19. CDR3s include the opening cysteine and the closing phenylalanine or tryptophan. D genes are given only for firm matches. A clone size is listed for some rows: how often the clone was seen (once, few, many), or a class if it is expanded.

CDR3 DNA: TGTGCCAGCAGGCCCAGGGGGGTCTCTAATGAAAAACTGTTTTTT
CDR3 protein: CASRPRGVSNEKLFF
V gene: TRBV6-5
J gene: TRBJ1-4
D gene: TRBD1
clone size: NA

CDR3 DNA: TGCGCCAGCAGCCAAGGAGCATCGACAGGGTATACCTACGAGCAGTACTTC
CDR3 protein: CASSQGASTGYTYEQYF
V gene: TRBV4-1
J gene: TRBJ2-7
D gene: TRBD1
clone size: NA

CDR3 DNA: TGTGCCAGTAGTAAAAACAGAGAAAGCCTCAATGAGCAGTTCTTC
CDR3 protein: CASSKNRESLNEQFF
V gene: TRBV19
J gene: TRBJ2-1
D gene: NA
clone size: NA

CDR3 DNA: TGTGCCAGCAGTCCTGCCCCTACAGGGAAGTTTGGTTACACTGAAGCTTTCTTT
CDR3 protein: CASSPAPTGKFGYTEAFF
V gene: TRBV2
J gene: TRBJ1-1
D gene: NA
clone size: NA

CDR3 DNA: TGTGCCAGCAGCCCCGCCGCAGGGAGCAATCAGCCCCAGCATTTT
CDR3 protein: CASSPAAGSNQPQHF
V gene: TRBV7-9
J gene: TRBJ1-5
D gene: NA
clone size: NA

CDR3 DNA: TGTGCCAGCAGCGGCATTAGGGGGGGTGAGCAGTTCTTC
CDR3 protein: CASSGIRGGEQFF
V gene: TRBV11-3
J gene: TRBJ2-1
D gene: NA
clone size: few

CDR3 DNA: TGCGCCAGCAGTGAGGCAACAGGGGCGAACACTGAAGCTTTCTTT
CDR3 protein: CASSEATGANTEAFF
V gene: TRBV10-2
J gene: TRBJ1-1
D gene: TRBD1
clone size: NA

CDR3 DNA: TGTGCCAGCAGTGAAGGACTAGTTCGGGGCGGGGAGCTGTTTTTT
CDR3 protein: CASSEGLVRGGELFF
V gene: TRBV6-1
J gene: TRBJ2-2
D gene: NA
clone size: NA

CDR3 DNA: TGCAGCGTTAGACAGCCAAATTCACCCCTCCACTTT
CDR3 protein: CSVRQPNSPLHF
V gene: TRBV29-1
J gene: TRBJ1-6
D gene: NA
clone size: NA

CDR3 DNA: TGTGCCAGTGCCCGACAGGGTTCTGGGGCCAACGTCCTGACTTTC
CDR3 protein: CASARQGSGANVLTF
V gene: TRBV2
J gene: TRBJ2-6
D gene: TRBD1
clone size: NA

CDR3 DNA: TGTGCCAGCAGCTTCATGACGGCGGGAGGGCATGGTGAGCAGTTCTTC
CDR3 protein: CASSFMTAGGHGEQFF
V gene: TRBV7-8
J gene: TRBJ2-1
D gene: TRBD2
clone size: NA

CDR3 DNA: TGTGCCAGTTGCACTAGTGTTGGGGAGCTGTTTTTT
CDR3 protein: CASCTSVGELFF
V gene: TRBV12-3/TRBV12-4
J gene: TRBJ2-2
D gene: NA
clone size: NA

CDR3 DNA: TGCGCCAGCAGCTTGACTAGCGATTTGAGCACAGATACGCAGTATTTT
CDR3 protein: CASSLTSDLSTDTQYF
V gene: TRBV5-1
J gene: TRBJ2-3
D gene: TRBD2
clone size: once

CDR3 DNA: TGTGCCAGCTCACCCCTAGCGGGTGATAATGAGCAGTTCTTC
CDR3 protein: CASSPLAGDNEQFF
V gene: TRBV18
J gene: TRBJ2-1
D gene: TRBD2
clone size: NA

CDR3 DNA: TGTGCCACCAGTGATTTTAACCAGGGAGGAGGCTATGGCTACACCTTC
CDR3 protein: CATSDFNQGGGYGYTF
V gene: TRBV24-1
J gene: TRBJ1-2
D gene: NA
clone size: NA

CDR3 DNA: TGTGCCAGCAGTTACCAGGGGCAAGGAAATTCACCCCTCCACTTT
CDR3 protein: CASSYQGQGNSPLHF
V gene: TRBV6-2/TRBV6-3
J gene: TRBJ1-6
D gene: NA
clone size: NA

CDR3 DNA: TGTGCCAGCAGTTACATACTCCGGGACAGGGATGCTTTCTTT
CDR3 protein: CASSYILRDRDAFF
V gene: TRBV6-2/TRBV6-3
J gene: TRBJ1-1
D gene: TRBD1
clone size: once

CDR3 DNA: TGTGCCAGCAGTGTTGCCCGGGACAGTTTTAACTATGGCTACACCTTC
CDR3 protein: CASSVARDSFNYGYTF
V gene: TRBV28
J gene: TRBJ1-2
D gene: TRBD1
clone size: NA

CDR3 DNA: TGTGCCAGCAGCTTAGCTAGCGGGAGGGGTGATACGCAGTATTTT
CDR3 protein: CASSLASGRGDTQYF
V gene: TRBV7-9
J gene: TRBJ2-3
D gene: TRBD2
clone size: NA

CDR3 DNA: TGTGCCAGCAGCTTAAACCGATTGAGCGAGCAGTACTTC
CDR3 protein: CASSLNRLSEQYF
V gene: TRBV11-3
J gene: TRBJ2-7
D gene: NA
clone size: NA

CDR3 DNA: TGTGCCAGCAGTCCACCCGGCGCGGGGCGCGGGACTAATGAAAAACTGTTTTTT
CDR3 protein: CASSPPGAGRGTNEKLFF
V gene: TRBV28
J gene: TRBJ1-4
D gene: NA
clone size: once

CDR3 DNA: TGTGCCAGCAGCCAAGCAGCGGGAGGGGGGTACAATGAGCAGTTCTTC
CDR3 protein: CASSQAAGGGYNEQFF
V gene: TRBV7-6
J gene: TRBJ2-1
D gene: TRBD2
clone size: once

CDR3 DNA: TGTGCCAGCAGGATCGGAGGGCCGAACACCGGGGAGCTGTTTTTT
CDR3 protein: CASRIGGPNTGELFF
V gene: TRBV6-5
J gene: TRBJ2-2
D gene: NA
clone size: NA

CDR3 DNA: TGTGCCATCCGCCCCAGGGGACAAGAGACCCAGTACTTC
CDR3 protein: CAIRPRGQETQYF
V gene: TRBV12-3/TRBV12-4
J gene: TRBJ2-5
D gene: NA
clone size: NA

CDR3 DNA: TGTGCCAGCGACACTGGGGCCGGGACATCCTATGGCTACACCTTC
CDR3 protein: CASDTGAGTSYGYTF
V gene: TRBV28
J gene: TRBJ1-2
D gene: NA
clone size: NA

CDR3 DNA: TGTGCCAGCAGTTTCGGGATTAGCGAGCAGTACTTC
CDR3 protein: CASSFGISEQYF
V gene: TRBV12-3/TRBV12-4
J gene: TRBJ2-7
D gene: NA
clone size: NA

CDR3 DNA: TGTGCCAGCAGTGAATCACATGACTATGGCTACACCTTC
CDR3 protein: CASSESHDYGYTF
V gene: TRBV6-1
J gene: TRBJ1-2
D gene: NA
clone size: NA

CDR3 DNA: TGTGCCTGGAGTGGAGGGACCCAGTACTTC
CDR3 protein: CAWSGGTQYF
V gene: TRBV30
J gene: TRBJ2-5
D gene: NA
clone size: once

CDR3 DNA: TGTGCCAGCAGCCAACTGAGCGGTGCACACGAGCAGTACTTC
CDR3 protein: CASSQLSGAHEQYF
V gene: TRBV7-9
J gene: TRBJ2-7
D gene: NA
clone size: once

CDR3 DNA: TGTGCCAGCAGCCAAGTGGGGGGACTAGCGGGCAATGAGCAGTTCTTC
CDR3 protein: CASSQVGGLAGNEQFF
V gene: TRBV3-1/TRBV3-2
J gene: TRBJ2-1
D gene: TRBD2
clone size: NA

CDR3 DNA: TGCGCCAGCAGCCAAGTCCAGGGCCAAGAGACCCAGTACTTC
CDR3 protein: CASSQVQGQETQYF
V gene: TRBV4-1
J gene: TRBJ2-5
D gene: NA
clone size: NA

CDR3 DNA: TGCGCCAGCAGCTACGGACAGTCTTATGGCTACACCTTC
CDR3 protein: CASSYGQSYGYTF
V gene: TRBV5-1
J gene: TRBJ1-2
D gene: NA
clone size: NA

CDR3 DNA: TGTGCCAGCAGCCAAGATTTGAGGGCGGGGGGATCACCCCTCCACTTT
CDR3 protein: CASSQDLRAGGSPLHF
V gene: TRBV3-1/TRBV3-2
J gene: TRBJ1-6
D gene: NA
clone size: NA

CDR3 DNA: TGTGCCAGCACCCGGGGGGGGGTTGGCGAGCAGTACTTC
CDR3 protein: CASTRGGVGEQYF
V gene: TRBV9
J gene: TRBJ2-7
D gene: TRBD2
clone size: NA

CDR3 DNA: TGTGCCAGCAGCTCTCGGACTACTTCCTATGGCTACACCTTC
CDR3 protein: CASSSRTTSYGYTF
V gene: TRBV7-2
J gene: TRBJ1-2
D gene: NA
clone size: few

CDR3 DNA: TGTGCCAGCAGCAGGGGGCACTGGGGCACAGATACGCAGTATTTT
CDR3 protein: CASSRGHWGTDTQYF
V gene: TRBV21-1
J gene: TRBJ2-3
D gene: NA
clone size: NA

CDR3 DNA: TGTGCCAGCAGTTTAGGCGGGAGGTTAGAGACCCAGTACTTC
CDR3 protein: CASSLGGRLETQYF
V gene: TRBV28
J gene: TRBJ2-5
D gene: TRBD2
clone size: once

CDR3 DNA: TGTGCCAGCAGGGGACACCTAATGAACACTGAAGCTTTCTTT
CDR3 protein: CASRGHLMNTEAFF
V gene: TRBV6-5
J gene: TRBJ1-1
D gene: NA
clone size: NA

CDR3 DNA: TGTGCCAGTAGTATAGAGCACAGGGGAAGGGTGAGCAATCAGCCCCAGCATTTT
CDR3 protein: CASSIEHRGRVSNQPQHF
V gene: TRBV19
J gene: TRBJ1-5
D gene: TRBD1
clone size: few

CDR3 DNA: TGTGCCAGCAGTTCCGGGACAGGAGGGAAGTACTTC
CDR3 protein: CASSSGTGGKYF
V gene: TRBV5-6
J gene: TRBJ2-7
D gene: TRBD1
clone size: NA

CDR3 DNA: TGTGCCAGCAGTTGGGACAGGGGTGGCAATCAGCCCCAGCATTTT
CDR3 protein: CASSWDRGGNQPQHF
V gene: TRBV6-5
J gene: TRBJ1-5
D gene: TRBD1
clone size: few

CDR3 DNA: TGTGCCTCCGCGGACAGGGGCTCCTACAATGAGCAGTTCTTC
CDR3 protein: CASADRGSYNEQFF
V gene: TRBV30
J gene: TRBJ2-1
D gene: TRBD1
clone size: NA

CDR3 DNA: TGCAGCGTTGAAAAGAGGGACAGGGGCTTCATGAACACTGAAGCTTTCTTT
CDR3 protein: CSVEKRDRGFMNTEAFF
V gene: TRBV29-1
J gene: TRBJ1-1
D gene: TRBD1
clone size: NA

CDR3 DNA: TGTGCCAGCAGCTTGGGAGCTCTTGACACTGAAGCTTTCTTT
CDR3 protein: CASSLGALDTEAFF
V gene: TRBV5-5
J gene: TRBJ1-1
D gene: NA
clone size: NA

CDR3 DNA: TGTGCCAGTAGTCGCCGGGACATAAACACCGGGGAGCTGTTTTTT
CDR3 protein: CASSRRDINTGELFF
V gene: TRBV19
J gene: TRBJ2-2
D gene: NA
clone size: NA

CDR3 DNA: TGTGCCAGCAGCTTGGCTGCGGGGGGGACAGGGGGTTACAATGAGCAGTTCTTC
CDR3 protein: CASSLAAGGTGGYNEQFF
V gene: TRBV5-5
J gene: TRBJ2-1
D gene: TRBD1
clone size: NA

CDR3 DNA: TGTGCCAGCAGCTTTCAAGCACAGGTGAACACTGAAGCTTTCTTT
CDR3 protein: CASSFQAQVNTEAFF
V gene: TRBV5-8
J gene: TRBJ1-1
D gene: NA
clone size: NA

CDR3 DNA: TGTGCCAGCAGCGCGACTAGCGGGTGGACCGGGGAGCTGTTTTTT
CDR3 protein: CASSATSGWTGELFF
V gene: TRBV7-2
J gene: TRBJ2-2
D gene: TRBD2
clone size: NA

CDR3 DNA: TGCGCCAGCAGCTTACAGATGGCGACTGAAGCTTTCTTT
CDR3 protein: CASSLQMATEAFF
V gene: TRBV5-1
J gene: TRBJ1-1
D gene: NA
clone size: NA

CDR3 DNA: TGCGCCAGCAGCCAAGAATTTATGGTACTGGTTGAGCAGTTCTTC
CDR3 protein: CASSQEFMVLVEQFF
V gene: TRBV4-1
J gene: TRBJ2-1
D gene: NA
clone size: NA

CDR3 DNA: TGTGCCAGCAGCTTGGTTCGCGAGCAGTACTTC
CDR3 protein: CASSLVREQYF
V gene: TRBV5-8
J gene: TRBJ2-7
D gene: NA
clone size: once

CDR3 DNA: TGCGCCAGCACCCCAGCGGGAGGAAGGGAGCAGTTCTTC
CDR3 protein: CASTPAGGREQFF
V gene: TRBV5-1
J gene: TRBJ2-1
D gene: TRBD2
clone size: once

CDR3 DNA: TGTGCCAGCTCACCGGGACAGGGGAACACTGAAGCTTTCTTT
CDR3 protein: CASSPGQGNTEAFF
V gene: TRBV18
J gene: TRBJ1-1
D gene: TRBD1
clone size: NA

CDR3 DNA: TGTGCCAGCAGTAGCCTAGGGGGGGCCAGCAATCAGCCCCAGCATTTT
CDR3 protein: CASSSLGGASNQPQHF
V gene: TRBV28
J gene: TRBJ1-5
D gene: NA
clone size: NA